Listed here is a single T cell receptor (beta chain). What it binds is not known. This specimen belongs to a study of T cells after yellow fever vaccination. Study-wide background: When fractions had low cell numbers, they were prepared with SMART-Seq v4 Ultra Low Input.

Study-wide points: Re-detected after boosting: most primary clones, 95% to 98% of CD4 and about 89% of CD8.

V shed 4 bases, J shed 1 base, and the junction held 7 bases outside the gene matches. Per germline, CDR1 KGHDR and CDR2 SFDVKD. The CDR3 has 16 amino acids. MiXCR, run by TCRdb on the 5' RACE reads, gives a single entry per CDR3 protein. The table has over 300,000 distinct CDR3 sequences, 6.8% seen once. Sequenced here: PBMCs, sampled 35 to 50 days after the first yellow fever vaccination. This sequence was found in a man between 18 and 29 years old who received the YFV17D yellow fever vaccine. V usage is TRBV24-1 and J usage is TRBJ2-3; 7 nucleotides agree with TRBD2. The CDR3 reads CATSESGLAGTDTQYF. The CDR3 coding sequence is TGTGCCACCAGTGAGTCCGGGCTAGCGGGCACAGATACGCAGTATTTT.